A single sample is the source of the 19 T cell receptor beta chains below, sequenced in a study of tumor and adjacent non-tumor tissue in lung cancer. TCRbeta libraries were built with three rounds of nested PCR, modified from ARM-PCR. In TCRdb, the multiplex PCR reads were re-called with MiXCR into one record per CDR3 protein. The profile shows 70,000 to 90,000 distinct CDR3 sequences, roughly 80% of them singletons. No cell sorting was done before RNA was extracted from the tissue. The specimen was lung tumor tissue. These receptors originate from a woman in her 50s with non-small cell lung cancer.

A few counts support this clonotype. A single base separates this from a much larger clone, so it may be a read error. The chain's CDR3 is CANSQEGNTEAFF. In DNA form, the CDR3 reads TGTGCCAACAGTCAGGAGGGGAACACTGAAGCTTTCTTT. The genes are TRBV28 and TRBJ1-1; D is unclear. The CDR3 contains 13 residues. The germline V gene encodes CDR1 MDHEN and CDR2 SYDVKM.

About this clonotype: An end of the junction does not agree with germline; a read error may underlie this. The rearrangement links TRBV20-1 to TRBJ2-7; 7 bases line up with TRBD2. The CDR3 is 13 residues long. Germline V gene lookup returns CDR1 DFQATT and CDR2 SNEGSKA (reference sequence). The CDR3 nucleotides are TGTAGTGCTAGTTGGCGGGAGTACATCGAGCAGTACTTC. This gives the protein CSASWREYIEQYF.

This clonotype appeared a single time. One end of the junction fails to match germline, which may point to a read error. This chain links TRBV12-3 or TRBV12-4 with TRBJ2-5; D may match TRBD1 or TRBD2 (5 bases each). The CDR3 has 13 residues. The CDR3 region is CASNVGDQETHYF. The DNA of the CDR3 is TGTGCCAGCAATGTGGGGGACCAAGAGACCCATTACTTC.

This chain uses TRBV4-1 with TRBJ1-1, with D unclear. The V end was cut by 0 bases, the J end by 4 bases, with 15 bases between. CDR1 MGHRA and CDR2 YSYEKL come from the germline V gene. The CDR3 sequence is 16 residues long. The CDR3 sequence is CASSQDRYSVTTEAFF. The CDR3 DNA reads as TGCGCCAGCAGCCAAGATCGTTACAGTGTGACCACTGAAGCTTTCTTT.

Remarks on this clonotype: One end of the junction fails to match germline, which may point to a read error. This rearrangement joins TRBV5-4 to TRBJ2-1; D not resolved. The V gene's germline CDR1 is SGHNT and CDR2 YYREEE (reference sequence). The CDR3 extends over 18 amino acids. The CDR3 protein is CASSLGALVRAALDEHFF. The CDR3 nucleotides are TGTGCCAGCAGCTTGGGGGCTCTGGTCCGTGCGGCGTTGGATGAGCATTTCTTC.

This clonotype was detected only once. The junction does not match germline at one end; this may be a read error. This sequence joins TRBV20-1 and TRBJ2-1; 8 bases match TRBD1. CDR1 and CDR2 (germline): DFQATT, SNEGSKA (reference sequence). The CDR3 runs 16 residues. This CDR3 reads CSARLYIGTGMREQFF. The CDR3 DNA reads as TGCAGTGCTAGGTTATATATTGGGACAGGTATGCGTGAGCAATTCTTC.

The chain links TRBV10-1 to TRBJ2-1; D assignment may be TRBD1 or TRBD2 (5 bases each). CDR1 WNHNN and CDR2 SYGVQD come from the germline V gene (reference sequence). This CDR3 has 18 residues. V lost 0 bases and J 4 bases, leaving 19 bases between the germline ends. The CDR3 loop is CASSESGSLGTWYNEQFF. DNA of the CDR3: TGCGCCAGCAGTGAGTCGGGGTCTCTCGGGACGTGGTACAATGAGCAGTTCTTC.

The gene calls are TRBV20-1 and TRBJ1-2; D remains unclear. The V end lost 7 bases, the J end lost 2 bases, and 14 bases lay between the germline ends. Germline CDR1 reads DFQATT; CDR2 reads SNEGSKA (reference sequence). CDR3 length equals 13 residues. The CDR3 reads CSVSDTLNYGYTF. The CDR3 nucleotides read TGCAGTGTTAGTGACACCTTAAACTATGGCTACACCTTC.

Notes on this clonotype: An end of the junction differs from the germline gene, which may be a read error. This chain joins TRBV11-2 and TRBJ2-5; perhaps TRBD2 as D (5 bases). This CDR3 is built from 12 residues. In germline, CDR1 is SGHAT, CDR2 FQNNGV. CDR3 region: CASSLTRETQYF. The CDR3 DNA reads TGTGCCAGCAGCCTTACTAGGGAGACTCAGTACTTC. Drawing the rest from reference TRBV11-2 and TRBJ2-5, the complete variable domain is EAGVAQSPRYKIIEKRQSVAFWCNPISGHATLYWYQQILGQGPKLLIQFQNNGVVDDSQLPKDRFSAERLKGVDSTLKIQPAKLEDSAVYLCASSLTRETQYFGPGTRLLVL.

To note about this clonotype: One end of the junction varies from germline; a read error may be responsible. V is TRBV10-3 and J is TRBJ2-7; 9 bases align to TRBD1. Germline assignment: CDR1 ENHRY and CDR2 SYGVKD. CDR3 length equals 17 residues. CDR3 residues: CAISASFATGGTYEQYF. The DNA of the CDR3 is TGTGCCATCAGTGCCAGTTTTGCGACAGGGGGAACCTACGAACAGTACTTC.

The rearrangement links TRBV5-4 to TRBJ2-7; 12 nucleotides line up with TRBD2. J gave up 8 bases and V 3 bases, and 12 bases lay outside the gene matches. Per germline, CDR1 SGHNT and CDR2 YYREEE (reference sequence). This CDR3 has 16 amino acids. CDR3 sequence reads: CASSSGLAGMFSKQYF. CDR3 nucleotides: TGTGCCAGCAGCTCAGGACTAGCGGGAATGTTCAGCAAGCAGTACTTC.

Of note for this clonotype: The CDR3 does not close with the conserved phenylalanine or tryptophan, likely indicating a read error. CDR3 protein: CASSQEGVGSYDTQYC. CDR3 DNA: TGCGCCAGCAGCCAAGAGGGAGTAGGCTCTTACGATACACAGTATTGT. The rearrangement uses TRBV4-1 and TRBJ2-3; tentatively, D is TRBD2 (5 bases). The CDR3 extends over 16 amino acids. Germline CDR1 MGHRA, CDR2 YSYEKL.

This clonotype has just one count. V and J are TRBV4-2 and TRBJ1-5; D is ambiguous. CDR1 and CDR2 (germline): LGHNA, YNFKEQ. Trimming shortened V by 2 bases and J by 10 bases, and 18 bases separated the two germline ends. The CDR3 contains 15 residues. The CDR3 bases are TGTGCCAGCAGCCAAAATCAGGATCCAGGTCGACCCCAGCATTTT. Translation: CASSQNQDPGRPQHF.

This clonotype appeared once. Mismatch with germline at one junction end may stem from a read error. The V and J genes are TRBV11-1 and TRBJ1-1; 7 bases are shared with TRBD1. The CDR3 has 13 amino acids. Germline assignment: CDR1 SGHAT and CDR2 FQDESV (reference sequence). Here the CDR3 DNA reads TGTACCGGCAGCAAGACAGGGAACACTGAAGCTCTCTTT. Encoded protein: CTGSKTGNTEALF.

This clonotype was counted many times. This chain links TRBV5-4 with TRBJ2-3; 8 bases map to TRBD2. There are 15 residues in the CDR3. The V gene's germline CDR1 is SGHNT and CDR2 YYREEE (reference sequence). The J segment lost 5 bases and the V segment lost 4 bases, leaving 9 bases of the junction unmatched. The CDR3 nucleotides are TGTGCCAGCAGCACGAAGCGGGAGTCCCAAGATACGCAGTATTTT. Encoded protein: CASSTKRESQDTQYF.

This clonotype has only a few counts. The gene calls are TRBV7-2 and TRBJ2-5; maybe TRBD2 (5 bases). The CDR3 extends over 15 amino acids. Per germline, CDR1 SGHTA and CDR2 FQGNSA. Trimming pared 2 bases from V and 2 bases from J, leaving 12 bases between. This chain's CDR3 is CASSLRGLGQETQYF. CDR3 DNA: TGTGCCAGCAGCTTACGAGGGTTGGGGCAAGAGACCCAGTACTTC.

Turning to this clonotype: Lacking the conserved final phenylalanine or tryptophan, this CDR3 likely reflects a read error. The limits of the CDR3 on the DNA are not certain, so only TCRdb's listed CDR3 is given. The gene calls are TRBV20-1 and TRBJ2-1; whether TRBD2, the table's D call, matches the DNA was not checked. CDR1 is DFQATT, CDR2 SNEGSKA, per germline (reference sequence). The CDR3 length equals 14 residues, ends included. The chain's CDR3 is CGASFGGGYNEHFV.

The V and J genes are TRBV28 and TRBJ2-6; possible D gene TRBD1, 6 bases. In germline, CDR1 is MDHEN, CDR2 SYDVKM. V was shortened by 6 bases and J by 4 bases, with 19 bases between the two germline ends. The CDR3 is 17 amino acids. CDR3 DNA sequence: TGTGCCAGCAGCCTGCACAGGGTGAACTACGGGGCCAACGTCCTGACTTTC. Translated, it gives CASSLHRVNYGANVLTF.

Notes on this clonotype: The germline gene is not matched at one end of the junction; a read error may be the cause. The genes are TRBV6-6 and TRBJ2-1; D perhaps matches TRBD2 (6 bases). CDR1 is MNHNY and CDR2 is SVGAGI in the germline V gene (reference sequence). This CDR3 region has 16 residues. CDR3 loop: CVSSSPSGTGTNEQFF. DNA of the CDR3: TGTGTCAGCAGTTCACCCTCCGGGACTGGTACGAATGAGCAGTTCTTC.